This record covers a single T cell receptor (beta chain). Generated by immunoSEQ multiplex PCR, the TCRdb table keeps only in-frame clones and is missing some. This table holds roughly 39,000 clones, approximately 90% found once. The record originates from a study of T cell changes during pregnancy in multiple sclerosis. Germline lookup yields CDR1 SGHNT and CDR2 YYREEE (reference sequence). Deletions cut 4 bases from V and 2 bases from J, with 13 bases between. The CDR3 covers 14 residues. This chain links TRBV5-4 with TRBJ2-7; D is unresolved. The source of this sequence is a female donor with multiple sclerosis, enrolled in a pregnancy study. Sequencing used PBMCs (not recorded whether the cells were cultured). CDR3 coding DNA: TGTGCCAGCAGCAAGGATACTTCTACCTACGAGCAGTACTTC. This gives the protein CASSKDTSTYEQYF.